Listed here is a single TCR beta chain. Which antigen it targets is not known. Per-base qualities were not stored, and no clone one base away is much larger. The sample comes from a study of vaccination and CD4 T cells after COVID-19 (dated 2022 in TCRdb). Regarding the study in general: Convalescent patients had a positive SARS-CoV-2 result on nasal swab PCR, and of these patients, several had mild disease and one had severe disease. In the convalescent cohort there were six males and four females, among whom were two Hispanic individuals, seven Caucasians, two Asians and one multiracial person. Each participant got two doses of either the Pfizer-BioNTech BNT162b2 vaccine (n=8) or the Moderna mRNA-1273 vaccine (n=2). Post-COVID blood samples from convalescent patients were collected a median of around 100 days after diagnosis, with a range of about 30 to 170 days. The time from the second vaccine dose to post-vaccine blood sampling had a median of roughly 77 days and ranged from about 14 to 250 days. Culture stimuli were overlapping spike peptide pools from SARS-CoV-2 and from the common cold coronaviruses HCoV-NL63, HCoV-OC43 and HCoV-229E. Control cultures received a CEFX viral epitope pool as the positive control, an HIV-1 Nef peptide pool as the negative control, or no peptide. In 10 COVID-19 convalescent patients and a few infection-naive healthy vaccine recipients, the spike-specific CD4+ TCR repertoire before mRNA vaccination was compared with the repertoire after mRNA vaccination. Study-level results and caveats: The number of convalescent patients in the study was relatively small, and the study did not examine early timepoints following natural infection. Among convalescent patients, a median about 90% of the SARS-CoV-2-reactive clones seen after vaccination appeared only after vaccination, which suggests priming specific to the vaccine. Of the vaccine-specific clones found in convalescent patients, nearly all (304 of 307) were mono-reactive for SARS-CoV-2 spike instead of being cross-reactive with common cold coronaviruses. The median number of SARS-CoV-2-reactive clonotypes rose from approximately 20 after infection to 38 after vaccination, but the change was not significant.

From the cysteine through the phenylalanine, the CDR3 covers 15 amino acids. Here the CDR3 DNA is all that survives: 45 bases in frame from base 1. V is cut by 4 bases and J by 3 bases, and the space between the germline ends is 14 bases. The germline V gene sets CDR1 to SGHRS and CDR2 to YFSETQ. According to the study, the label for this sample's treatment or condition signals: approximately nine-day PBMC culture with coronavirus spike peptide pools or control peptides (ViraFEST assay). To expand antigen-specific T cells with peptide pools and then pick out the expanded clonotypes through TCR sequencing, the study relied on the ViraFEST assay. Positive SARS-CoV-2 PCR tests in the convalescent patients dated from March to December 2020, before Alpha, Beta and Delta variants emerged in the United States. Each well held 2 million to 2.5 million PBMCs cultured with about 9.8 ug/ml peptide pools in IMDM containing roughly 5% human AB serum and approximately 10 IU/ml IL-2. On days 3 and 7, half of the culture medium was replaced with fresh IL-2-containing medium. After 10 to 11 days of culture, CD4+ T cells were isolated by negative selection with the EasySep CD4+ T cell isolation kit. Ficoll-Paque Plus gradient centrifugation was used to isolate PBMCs from whole blood, and the isolated PBMCs were then either used fresh or cryopreserved at -140C. Culture conditions were generally each tested in triplicate wells.

Library creation used PCR. DNA from cultured CD4+ T cells underwent TCR sequencing with the Oncomine TCR Beta short-read assay at the Johns Hopkins FTIC core. The QIAamp micro DNA kit was used to extract genomic DNA from the cultured CD4+ T cells. Oncomine TCR Beta libraries made from cultured CD4+ T cells were pooled using unique dual indexes and sequenced on an Illumina iSeq 100. As for how the authors treated the data: Non-productive sequences were filtered out, and CDR3s that did not start with C, did not end with F or W, or were shorter than 7 amino acids were discarded. Antigen-specific clonotypes were identified with the MANAFEST web application by comparing peptide-stimulated wells with reference and other culture wells. For a clone to be called positive, the clone needed an FDR below 0.05, an odds ratio above 5, and a productive frequency above 0.1% in at least two of three replicate wells. Cross-reactive clonotypes were defined as significantly expanded in both SARS-CoV-2 spike wells and at least one common cold coronavirus spike condition. Levenshtein distances (stringdist) and unrooted phylogenetic trees (ape) in R version 3.6.1 were used to assess CDR3 homology. The public sequencing data were trimmed at Q25 with fastp and processed into clonotypes with MiXCR by TCRdb, which kept only in-frame beta chains. Rows are combined by CDR3 protein, so each entry shows the most common genes and DNA. The V and J calls were not made by the authors but by TCRdb's processing. The sample records approximately 9,400 distinct CDR3 sequences, over 25% of which are singletons. The ten biggest clones cover about 15% of the sample.

This sequence uses TRBV5-1 and TRBJ2-1, with TRBD1 perhaps the D gene, on 5 matching bases. This specimen consisted of CD4+ T cells from blood, cultured in vitro, obtained after SARS-CoV-2 vaccination. The TCR originated in a human donor who had recovered from COVID-19. In nucleotides, the sequence is TGCGCCAGCAGCCCCCGAGGACAAGGCTACAATGAGCAGTTCTTC. Its translation is CASSPRGQGYNEQFF. Beyond the CDR3, the reference TRBV5-1 and TRBJ2-1 genes provide the residues; the full variable domain reads: KAGVTQTPRYLIKTRGQQVTLSCSPISGHRSVSWYQQTPGQGLQFLFEYFSETQRNKGNFPGRFSGRQFSNSRSEMNVSTLELGDSALYLCASSPRGQGYNEQFFGPGTRLTVL.